This TCR beta chain was profiled in a study of ipilimumab plus nivolumab after autologous stem cell transplantation. About the study: Patients received a median of roughly five ipilimumab and about 8 nivolumab doses. Myeloma patients were high-risk transplant-naive or relapsed within 3 years of first autologous transplant.

Sequencing was performed with immunoSEQ multiplex PCR; in TCRdb, only in-frame clones are kept and a portion is missing. This table has about 9,500 clones, around two thirds appearing once. The germline gives CDR1 SGHTA, CDR2 FQGNSA. V shed 0 bases, J shed 13 bases, and the junction held 11 bases outside the gene matches. The CDR3 has 16 amino acids. This clone has a single count. The chain employs TRBV7-2 and TRBJ2-1, with TRBD1 matching 11 bases. The clonotype originates from a female donor with multiple myeloma. Material: PBMCs, obtained in a trial of ipilimumab plus nivolumab as post-transplant consolidation. The CDR3 sequence is CASSLAVGTGGGQQFF. CDR3 in DNA: TGTGCCAGCAGCTTAGCGGTCGGGACAGGGGGAGGTCAACAGTTCTTC.